This TCR beta chain was found in a study of spatial heterogeneity in lung cancer. Across the study: The donors were 72 patients with non-small cell lung cancer that was early-stage and untreated. Sequencing of follow-up PBMC samples took place when they were available, at a median of about 22 months after resection.

Comments on this clonotype: Its antigen is not known. Its ends do not fully match the called genes, so a read error is possible.

Study-level results: Resection saw ubiquitous expanded tumor TCRs appear in blood more than follow-up did.

TCRdb passed the 5' RACE reads through MiXCR, listing each CDR3 protein once. This sample has some 120,000 distinct CDR3 sequences; 10% to 15% occur once, and the top ten carry roughly 17%. The CDR3 length is 15 residues. The germline CDR1 and CDR2 sequences are SGHTA and FQGNSA. The sample's time point: blood at routine non-recurrence follow-up after resection. TCRs were sequenced from unsorted whole RNA of tumor, nontumor lung or PBMC. This TCR was sampled from a male donor with early-stage non-small cell lung cancer. This sample comprised PBMCs, obtained at follow-up. The chain combines TRBV7-2 with TRBJ2-5; TRBD2 agrees at 9 bases. The CDR3 region has the DNA TGTGCCAGCAGCTTAGCATCGGCTAGCGGGGCCCCCCCCTCTTTC. Its translation is CASSLASASGAPPSF.